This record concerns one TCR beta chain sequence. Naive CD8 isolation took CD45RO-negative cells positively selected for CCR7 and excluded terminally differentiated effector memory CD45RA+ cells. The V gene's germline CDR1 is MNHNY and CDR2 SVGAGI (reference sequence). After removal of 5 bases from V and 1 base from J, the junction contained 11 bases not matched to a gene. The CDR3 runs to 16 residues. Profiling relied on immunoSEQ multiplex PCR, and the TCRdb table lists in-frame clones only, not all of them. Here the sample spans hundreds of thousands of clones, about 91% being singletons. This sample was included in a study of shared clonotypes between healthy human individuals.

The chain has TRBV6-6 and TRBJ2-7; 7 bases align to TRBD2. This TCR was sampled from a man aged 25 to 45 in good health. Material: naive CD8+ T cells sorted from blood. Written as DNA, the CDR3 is TGTGCCAGCAGTCCCTGGGAGGTAGCGGGTTCCTACGAGCAGTACTTC. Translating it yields CASSPWEVAGSYEQYF.